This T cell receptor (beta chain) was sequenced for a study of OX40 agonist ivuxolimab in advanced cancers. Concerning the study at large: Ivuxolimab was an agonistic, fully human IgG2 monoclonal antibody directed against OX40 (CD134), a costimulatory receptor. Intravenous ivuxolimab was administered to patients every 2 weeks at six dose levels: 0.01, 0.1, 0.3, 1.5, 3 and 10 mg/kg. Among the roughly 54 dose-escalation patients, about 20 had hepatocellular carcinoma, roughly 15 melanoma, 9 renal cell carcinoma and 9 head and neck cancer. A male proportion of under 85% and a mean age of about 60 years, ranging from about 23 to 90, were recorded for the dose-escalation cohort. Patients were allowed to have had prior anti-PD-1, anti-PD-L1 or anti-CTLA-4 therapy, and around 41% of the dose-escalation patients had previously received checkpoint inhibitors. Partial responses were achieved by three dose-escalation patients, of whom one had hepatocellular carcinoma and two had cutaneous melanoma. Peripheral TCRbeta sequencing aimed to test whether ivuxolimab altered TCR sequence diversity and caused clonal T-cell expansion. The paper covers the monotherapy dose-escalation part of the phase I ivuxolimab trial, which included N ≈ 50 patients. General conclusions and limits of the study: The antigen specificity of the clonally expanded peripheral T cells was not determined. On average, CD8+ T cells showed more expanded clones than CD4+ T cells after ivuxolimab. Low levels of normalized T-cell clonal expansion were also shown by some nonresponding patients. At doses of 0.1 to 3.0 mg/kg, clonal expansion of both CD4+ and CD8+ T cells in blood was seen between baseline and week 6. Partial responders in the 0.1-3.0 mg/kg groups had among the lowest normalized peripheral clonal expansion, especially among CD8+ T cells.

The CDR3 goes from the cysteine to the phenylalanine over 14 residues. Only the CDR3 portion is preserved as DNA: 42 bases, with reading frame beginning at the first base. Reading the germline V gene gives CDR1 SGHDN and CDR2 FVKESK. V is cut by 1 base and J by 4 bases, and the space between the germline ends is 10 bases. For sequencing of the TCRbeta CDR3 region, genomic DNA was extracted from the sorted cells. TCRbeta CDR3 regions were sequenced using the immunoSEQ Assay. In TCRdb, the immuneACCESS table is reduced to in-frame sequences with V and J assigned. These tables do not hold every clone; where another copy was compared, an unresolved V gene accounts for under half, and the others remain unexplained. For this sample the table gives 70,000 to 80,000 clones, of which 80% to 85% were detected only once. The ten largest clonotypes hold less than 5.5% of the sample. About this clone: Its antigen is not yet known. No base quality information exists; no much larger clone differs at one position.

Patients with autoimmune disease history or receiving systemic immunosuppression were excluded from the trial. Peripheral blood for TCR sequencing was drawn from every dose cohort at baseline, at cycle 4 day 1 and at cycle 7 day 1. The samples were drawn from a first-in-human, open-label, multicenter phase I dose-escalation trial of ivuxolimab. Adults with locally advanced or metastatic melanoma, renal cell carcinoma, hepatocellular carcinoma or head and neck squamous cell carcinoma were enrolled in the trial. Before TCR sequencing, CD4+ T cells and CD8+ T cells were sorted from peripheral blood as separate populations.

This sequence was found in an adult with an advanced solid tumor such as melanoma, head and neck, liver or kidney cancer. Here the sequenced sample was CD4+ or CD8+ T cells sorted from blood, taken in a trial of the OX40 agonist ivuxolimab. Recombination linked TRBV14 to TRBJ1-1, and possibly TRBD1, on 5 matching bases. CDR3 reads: CASSQVGGGTEAFF. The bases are TGTGCCAGCAGCCAAGTGGGGGGAGGCACTGAAGCTTTCTTT.